The rows below give T cell receptor beta chains drawn from one sample of a study of T-cell memory formation after mild COVID-19. TCRdb recomputed calls from the 5' RACE reads with MiXCR, one row per CDR3 protein. This table holds under 450,000 distinct CDR3 sequences, 20% to 25% found once. Sample: PBMCs or a T cell subset sorted from them (not recorded which). These receptors all stem from a man between 18 and 29 years old who had mild COVID-19 (a few samples of this study predate the infection). Cell type and time point are not known. The CDR3 runs from the conserved cysteine through the conserved F or W. A D gene is named only where the DNA matches it firmly. Size values are once, few and many counts, or a class for expanded clones, and some rows have none.

j_call: TRBJ1-5; d_call: NA; clone_size: once; v_call: TRBV4-3; cdr3_aa: CASSQAGGPQHF; cdr3_nt: TGCGCCAGCAGCCAAGCTGGGGGGCCCCAGCATTTT
j_call: TRBJ2-1; d_call: NA; clone_size: NA; v_call: TRBV2; cdr3_aa: CASSESGLSGGEQFF; cdr3_nt: TGTGCCAGCAGTGAATCAGGGTTGAGTGGGGGTGAGCAGTTCTTC
j_call: TRBJ1-4; d_call: NA; clone_size: NA; v_call: TRBV15; cdr3_aa: CATSRDQASNEKLFF; cdr3_nt: TGTGCCACCAGCAGAGATCAAGCGTCGAATGAAAAACTGTTTTTT
j_call: TRBJ2-3; d_call: NA; clone_size: few; v_call: TRBV7-9; cdr3_aa: CASMALGADTQYF; cdr3_nt: TGTGCCAGCATGGCTCTTGGAGCCGATACGCAGTATTTT
j_call: TRBJ1-3; d_call: NA; clone_size: NA; v_call: TRBV15; cdr3_aa: CATSRGLTSNTIYF; cdr3_nt: TGTGCCACCAGCAGGGGATTAACGAGTAACACCATATATTTT
j_call: TRBJ2-3; d_call: NA; clone_size: NA; v_call: TRBV20-1; cdr3_aa: CRASTDTQYF; cdr3_nt: TGCAGGGCTTCCACAGATACGCAGTATTTT
j_call: TRBJ1-2; d_call: TRBD1; clone_size: NA; v_call: TRBV7-2; cdr3_aa: CASSLVTGGVHYGYTF; cdr3_nt: TGTGCCAGCAGCTTGGTTACAGGGGGCGTCCACTATGGCTACACCTTC
j_call: TRBJ2-3; d_call: TRBD2; clone_size: NA; v_call: TRBV4-1; cdr3_aa: CASSPTGLAGSTDTQYF; cdr3_nt: TGCGCCAGCAGCCCTACCGGACTAGCGGGGAGCACAGATACGCAGTATTTT
j_call: TRBJ2-5; d_call: TRBD2; clone_size: many; v_call: TRBV12-3/TRBV12-4; cdr3_aa: CASRSHGGVRETQYF; cdr3_nt: TGTGCCAGCAGATCCCACGGGGGGGTTCGGGAGACCCAGTACTTC
j_call: TRBJ1-2; d_call: TRBD1; clone_size: NA; v_call: TRBV5-4; cdr3_aa: CASSLALDRGYGYTF; cdr3_nt: TGTGCCAGCAGCTTGGCCCTGGACAGGGGTTATGGCTACACCTTC
j_call: TRBJ2-1; d_call: TRBD1; clone_size: few; v_call: TRBV15; cdr3_aa: CATSRAGIDRGPRNEQFF; cdr3_nt: TGTGCCACCAGCAGAGCTGGGATAGACAGGGGGCCTCGGAATGAGCAGTTCTTC
j_call: TRBJ2-2; d_call: NA; clone_size: NA; v_call: TRBV5-1; cdr3_aa: CASSFPYTGELFF; cdr3_nt: TGCGCCAGCAGCTTCCCATATACCGGGGAGCTGTTTTTT
j_call: TRBJ2-4; d_call: TRBD1; clone_size: few; v_call: TRBV7-2; cdr3_aa: CASSRGQGAFIQYF; cdr3_nt: TGTGCCAGCAGCCGAGGACAGGGCGCATTTATTCAGTACTTC
j_call: TRBJ1-5; d_call: NA; clone_size: NA; v_call: TRBV25-1; cdr3_aa: CASSEGWGAGQPQHF; cdr3_nt: TGTGCCAGCAGTGAAGGATGGGGGGCGGGACAGCCCCAGCATTTT
j_call: TRBJ1-4; d_call: NA; clone_size: few; v_call: TRBV11-2; cdr3_aa: CASSGPGTNEKLFF; cdr3_nt: TGTGCCAGCAGCGGGCCGGGGACTAATGAAAAACTGTTTTTT
j_call: TRBJ2-2; d_call: TRBD1; clone_size: NA; v_call: TRBV7-2; cdr3_aa: CASRPTGGITGELFF; cdr3_nt: TGTGCCAGCAGACCAACAGGGGGCATCACCGGGGAGCTGTTTTTT
j_call: TRBJ1-2; d_call: TRBD1; clone_size: NA; v_call: TRBV5-8; cdr3_aa: CASSWTGAAANYGYTF; cdr3_nt: TGTGCCAGCAGTTGGACAGGGGCCGCAGCCAACTATGGCTACACCTTC